The 31 T cell receptor beta chains below all came from one sample that was sequenced in a study of T cell responses to AZD1222 COVID-19 vaccine. Assay used: immunoSEQ multiplex PCR; TCRdb lists only in-frame clones, some missing. This table holds about 130,000 clones, roughly 93% found once. Specimen: peripheral blood, collected on day 0 of AZD1222 vaccination. The receptors originated from an adult in good health.

The V gene is TRBV5-1, the J gene TRBJ2-3; D gene uncertain. The CDR3 spans 12 residues. The germline V gene has CDR1 SGHRS and CDR2 YFSETQ. The V end lost 5 bases, the J end lost 6 bases, and 10 bases lay between the germline ends. CDR3 DNA: TGCGCCAGCAGTCGAAATGCCGATACGCAGTATTTT. This translates into CASSRNADTQYF.

V usage is TRBV2 and J usage is TRBJ1-1; TRBD1 matches 7 bases. Germline CDR1 is SNHLY and CDR2 is FYNNEI. This CDR3 is built from 15 residues. With 6 bases clipped from V and 7 bases from J, the junction kept 14 bases outside the gene matches. The CDR3 region is CASRQGGAGGGEAFF. The CDR3 nucleotides are TGTGCCAGCAGACAAGGGGGCGCGGGCGGGGGTGAAGCTTTCTTT.

The chain joins TRBV2 to TRBJ1-2; D is uncertain. The CDR3 totals 14 residues. V was cut by 1 base and J by 5 bases, with 11 bases left in between. Germline loops: CDR1 SNHLY, CDR2 FYNNEI. CDR3 DNA sequence: TGTGCCAGCAGTGAAGACGGCCCGGAGTATGGCTACACCTTC. It is translated as CASSEDGPEYGYTF.

The J gene is TRBJ1-1, the V gene TRBV7-2; 7 bases align to TRBD1. Trimming cost V 1 base and J 5 bases; bases outside gene matches: 7. Germline V gene data show CDR1 as SGHTA and CDR2 as FQGNSA. The CDR3 runs 15 residues. The CDR3 nucleotides read TGTGCCAGCAGCTTAGGTATAGGGGGCCAGACTGAAGCTTTCTTT. Amino acid sequence: CASSLGIGGQTEAFF.

CDR3 in amino acids: CASSVGLAGGYNEQFF. The DNA of the CDR3 is TGTGCCAGCAGCGTAGGCCTAGCGGGGGGATACAATGAGCAGTTCTTC. The V gene is TRBV9, the J gene TRBJ2-1, with TRBD2 matching over 11 bases. The CDR3 extends over 16 amino acids. V shed 0 bases, J shed 4 bases, and the junction held 3 bases outside the gene matches. The germline V gene has CDR1 SGDLS and CDR2 YYNGEE.

For the CDR3, the DNA is TGTGCCAGCAGACCCGGGGGGGACACCGGGGAGCTGTTTTTT. It specifies CASRPGGDTGELFF. V usage is TRBV11-3 and J usage is TRBJ2-2; 8 positions match TRBD2. The CDR3 spans 14 residues. V dropped 6 bases and J dropped 3; count of bases not matched to a gene: 3. CDR1 and CDR2 from the germline V gene are SGHNT and YENEEA.

The chain joins TRBV18 to TRBJ2-1, with TRBD2 matching over 8 bases. The V segment lost 6 bases and the J segment 3 bases; nucleotides outside the gene matches: 1. CDR3 length: 13 residues. The germline V gene has CDR1 KGHSH and CDR2 LQKENI. The CDR3 DNA reads TGTGCCAGCTCTGCGGGGGGCTACAATGAGCAGTTCTTC. Translating it yields CASSAGGYNEQFF.

The V call is TRBV27, the J call TRBJ2-7; TRBD1 matches 10 bases. The CDR3 loop spans 14 amino acids. V shed 2 bases, J shed 5 bases, and the junction held 3 bases outside the gene matches. From germline, CDR1 is MNHEY and CDR2 SMNVEV (reference sequence). The CDR3 region is CASSLGTGAHEQYF. CDR3 DNA: TGTGCCAGCAGTTTAGGGACAGGGGCCCACGAGCAGTACTTC.

V is TRBV5-6 and J is TRBJ2-5; perhaps TRBD1 as D (5 bases). This CDR3 spans 15 amino acids. Germline V gives CDR1 SGHDT, CDR2 YYEEEE. Trimming removed 3 bases from V and 4 bases from J, with 16 bases in between. The CDR3 nucleotides read TGTGCCAGCAGCTCCCCGGGCACAGGCGCAGAGACCCAGTACTTC. The encoded protein is CASSSPGTGAETQYF. Drawing the rest from reference TRBV5-6 and TRBJ2-5, the complete variable domain is DAGVTQSPTHLIKTRGQQVTLRCSPKSGHDTVSWYQQALGQGPQFIFQYYEEEERQRGNFPDRFSGHQFPNYSSELNVNALLLGDSALYLCASSSPGTGAETQYFGPGTRLLVL.

The rearrangement links TRBV3-1 (or the pseudogene TRBV3-2) to TRBJ2-5; 13 nucleotides match TRBD2. Germline CDR1 is LGHDT and CDR2 is YNNKEL (reference sequence). With V trimmed by 4 bases and J by 4 bases, 9 bases remained unmatched. The CDR3 is made up of 17 amino acids. In DNA form, the CDR3 reads TGTGCCAGCAGCCCTAGGACTAGCGGGGGAGTAAGAGAGACCCAGTACTTC. It codes for CASSPRTSGGVRETQYF.

V usage is TRBV18 and J usage is TRBJ1-3; TRBD1 might be the D (6 bases). Germline V gives CDR1 KGHSH, CDR2 LQKENI. The CDR3 is 17 amino acids. The ends were cut back, 8 bases at V and 2 bases at J, with 22 bases in the middle. This CDR3 is CASHLQDRTPPGNTIYF. In DNA, the CDR3 is TGTGCCAGCCATTTGCAAGACAGGACCCCTCCTGGAAACACCATATATTTT.

This chain joins TRBV6-6 and TRBJ2-1; D is perhaps TRBD2 (6 bases). The CDR3 contains 21 residues. V dropped 6 bases and J dropped 0 bases, with 30 bases sitting between them. Per germline, CDR1 MNHNY and CDR2 SVGAGI (reference sequence). The CDR3 spells CASSFTPPGLTEFSSYNEQFF. The CDR3 nucleotides are TGTGCCAGCAGCTTTACTCCCCCGGGACTCACCGAGTTTAGCTCCTACAATGAGCAGTTCTTC.

The table lists this clone with a count of one. The chain joins TRBV5-4 to TRBJ2-3; possible D gene TRBD1, 5 bases. This CDR3 is built from 14 residues. From germline, CDR1 is SGHNT and CDR2 YYREEE (reference sequence). V was trimmed by 4 bases and J by 4 bases, leaving 13 bases between them. The CDR3 loop is CASSTQVDADTQYF. CDR3 bases: TGTGCCAGCAGCACACAGGTGGATGCAGATACGCAGTATTTT.

V is TRBV6-6 and J is TRBJ2-7, with a possible D match to TRBD2 (6 bases). V dropped 0 bases and J dropped 2 bases, with 8 bases sitting between them. Germline V gene sequence: CDR1 MNHNY, CDR2 SVGAGI (reference sequence). The CDR3 is made up of 14 amino acids. The CDR3 nucleotides are TGTGCCAGCAGTTACTCAGGGGAGGCCTACGAGCAGTACTTC. Its protein is CASSYSGEAYEQYF.

This rearrangement joins TRBV9 to TRBJ1-6; D may be TRBD1 (6 bases). Germline-derived CDR1 and CDR2 are SGDLS and YYNGEE. This CDR3 has 13 amino acids. Trimming shortened V by 9 bases and J by 7 bases, and 14 bases separated the two germline ends. The CDR3 is CANDGRGNSPLHF. In DNA form, the CDR3 reads TGTGCCAACGATGGCAGGGGAAATTCACCCCTCCACTTT.

This chain connects TRBV4-1 to TRBJ1-1; weak D call: TRBD1 (5 bases). Germline loops: CDR1 MGHRA, CDR2 YSYEKL. Trimming shortened V by 0 bases and J by 7 bases, and 15 bases separated the two germline ends. The CDR3 sequence is 15 residues long. The CDR3 region has the DNA TGCGCCAGCAGCCAAGATGGCCGGGGCGAAAGTGAAGCTTTCTTT. Translated: CASSQDGRGESEAFF.

The rearrangement uses TRBV4-1 and TRBJ2-5; possible D gene TRBD2, 6 bases. This CDR3 spans 14 amino acids. The V gene lost 4 bases and the J gene lost 5 bases, with 14 bases spanning the gap. CDR1 is MGHRA, CDR2 YSYEKL, per germline. The CDR3 is CASSPEEGWETQYF. The CDR3 nucleotides are TGCGCCAGCAGCCCTGAGGAGGGATGGGAGACCCAGTACTTC.

V and J are TRBV2 and TRBJ2-3, with D possibly matching TRBD2 (5 bases). CDR1 is SNHLY, CDR2 FYNNEI, per germline. V dropped 5 bases and J dropped 9 bases, with 18 bases sitting between them. The CDR3 has 14 amino acids. The CDR3 region has the DNA TGTGCCAGCAGTCTAGGAGGATCCTTCTCAACGCAGTATTTT. Its protein is CASSLGGSFSTQYF.

The rearrangement links TRBV7-2 to TRBJ1-6, with D perhaps TRBD1 (6 bases). This CDR3 comprises 15 residues. Trimming shortened V by 4 bases and J by 6 bases, and 13 bases separated the two germline ends. Germline CDR1 is SGHTA and CDR2 is FQGNSA. CDR3: CASSWGTGTNSPLHF. The DNA for the CDR3 is TGTGCCAGCAGCTGGGGCACAGGGACTAATTCACCCCTCCACTTT.

This chain uses TRBV28 with TRBJ1-1; D possibly corresponds to TRBD1 (5 bases). The CDR3 has 13 residues. Trimming stripped 6 bases from V and 4 bases from J, with 12 bases between. The germline V gene encodes CDR1 MDHEN and CDR2 SYDVKM. The CDR3 loop reads CASSPGGGTEAFF. The DNA of the CDR3 is TGTGCCAGCAGCCCTGGGGGGGGCACTGAAGCTTTCTTT.

This clone showed up just once. V and J are TRBV7-9 and TRBJ1-2; D possibly corresponds to TRBD1 (5 bases). With 6 bases removed from V and 2 bases from J, the gap between germline ends came to 10 bases. This CDR3 comprises 13 residues. Looked up from germline, CDR1 is SEHNR and CDR2 is FQNEAQ (reference sequence). The CDR3 loop is CASREGPNYGYTF. The CDR3 bases are TGTGCCAGCAGAGAGGGACCGAACTATGGCTACACCTTC.

The V call is TRBV6-1, the J call TRBJ1-2; D is unclear. The CDR3 covers 14 residues. Trimming stripped 0 bases from V and 5 bases from J, with 10 bases between. Germline V gene lookup returns CDR1 MNHNS and CDR2 SASEGT. In DNA form, the CDR3 reads TGTGCCAGCAGTGAAGCCGAGGGAATATATGGCTACACCTTC. Its translation: CASSEAEGIYGYTF.

The chain joins TRBV19 to TRBJ1-1, with D unresolved. Trimming pared 11 bases from V and 8 bases from J, leaving 15 bases between. Looked up from germline, CDR1 is LNHDA and CDR2 is SQIVND (reference sequence). The CDR3 has 11 amino acids. Written as DNA, the CDR3 is TGTGCCTGTGGGATTTTTCACGAAGCTTTCTTT. It is translated as CACGIFHEAFF.

This clone was observed once. V and J are TRBV5-6 and TRBJ2-3; 10 bases map to TRBD2. V gave up 4 bases and J gave up 2 bases; unmatched junction bases: 10. Per the germline V gene, CDR1 is SGHDT and CDR2 is YYEEEE. The CDR3 has 17 amino acids. CDR3 protein: CASSGMPGLAPTDTQYF. CDR3 DNA sequence: TGTGCCAGCAGCGGAATGCCGGGACTAGCGCCCACAGATACGCAGTATTTT.

The V gene is TRBV5-4, the J gene TRBJ2-4, with D uncertain. Deletions cut 0 bases from V and 0 bases from J, with 4 bases between. This CDR3 is built from 14 residues. CDR1 SGHNT and CDR2 YYREEE come from the germline V gene (reference sequence). The chain's CDR3 is CASSLELAKNIQYF. In nucleotides, the CDR3 is TGTGCCAGCAGCTTGGAACTAGCCAAAAACATTCAGTACTTC.

The chain is built from TRBV5-6 and TRBJ2-3; 7 nucleotides line up with TRBD2. J was trimmed by 3 bases and V by 1 base; bases with no gene match: 8. The CDR3 extends over 16 amino acids. Germline CDR1 and CDR2: SGHDT and YYEEEE. The CDR3 DNA follows: TGTGCCAGCAGCTTGACCCTAGCGGAGTTAACAGATACGCAGTATTTT. Its protein is CASSLTLAELTDTQYF.

V and J are TRBV11-3 and TRBJ2-1, with D possibly matching TRBD2 (5 bases). Germline CDR1 reads SGHNT; CDR2 reads YENEEA. The CDR3 sequence is 14 residues long. The V gene lost 3 bases and the J gene lost 6 bases, with 12 bases spanning the gap. The CDR3 sequence is CASSFSADSNEQFF. CDR3 in DNA: TGTGCCAGCAGCTTTAGCGCCGATAGCAATGAGCAGTTCTTC.

This chain joins TRBV5-6 and TRBJ1-2; the match to TRBD1 covers 12 bases. CDR1 SGHDT and CDR2 YYEEEE come from the germline V gene. This CDR3 is built from 14 residues. Unmatched junction bases numbered 6, after V lost 4 bases and J lost 8 bases. CDR3: CASSAGQGAVGYTF. DNA for the CDR3: TGTGCCAGCAGCGCGGGACAGGGGGCGGTGGGCTACACCTTC. Full variable domain (rest looked up from reference TRBV5-6 and TRBJ1-2): DAGVTQSPTHLIKTRGQQVTLRCSPKSGHDTVSWYQQALGQGPQFIFQYYEEEERQRGNFPDRFSGHQFPNYSSELNVNALLLGDSALYLCASSAGQGAVGYTFGSGTRLTVV.

The chain has TRBV5-6 and TRBJ1-2, with TRBD1 matching over 8 bases. The CDR3 length is 15 residues. Germline loops: CDR1 SGHDT, CDR2 YYEEEE. V trimming: 4 bases; J trimming: 4 bases; junction bases outside the gene matches: 9. Here the CDR3 reads CASSPGQGLLYGYTF. The DNA for the CDR3 is TGTGCCAGCAGCCCTGGACAGGGCCTCCTCTATGGCTACACCTTC.

The gene calls are TRBV4-1 and TRBJ2-1, with 7 bases lining up with TRBD2. The CDR3 contains 16 residues. With 4 bases clipped from V and 3 bases from J, the junction kept 9 bases outside the gene matches. Germline CDR1 reads MGHRA; CDR2 reads YSYEKL. CDR3 residues: CASSLRLGLGYNEQFF. CDR3 DNA sequence: TGCGCCAGCAGCCTCCGCTTAGGACTAGGCTACAATGAGCAGTTCTTC.

This chain connects TRBV6-5 to TRBJ1-1; no clear D. Deletions cut 0 bases from V and 6 bases from J, with 14 bases between. CDR3 length equals 15 residues. Germline CDR1 MNHEY, CDR2 SVGAGI. The DNA of the CDR3 is TGTGCCAGCAGTTACTCGGTTGGGGTTATGGCTGAAGCTTTCTTT. This encodes CASSYSVGVMAEAFF.